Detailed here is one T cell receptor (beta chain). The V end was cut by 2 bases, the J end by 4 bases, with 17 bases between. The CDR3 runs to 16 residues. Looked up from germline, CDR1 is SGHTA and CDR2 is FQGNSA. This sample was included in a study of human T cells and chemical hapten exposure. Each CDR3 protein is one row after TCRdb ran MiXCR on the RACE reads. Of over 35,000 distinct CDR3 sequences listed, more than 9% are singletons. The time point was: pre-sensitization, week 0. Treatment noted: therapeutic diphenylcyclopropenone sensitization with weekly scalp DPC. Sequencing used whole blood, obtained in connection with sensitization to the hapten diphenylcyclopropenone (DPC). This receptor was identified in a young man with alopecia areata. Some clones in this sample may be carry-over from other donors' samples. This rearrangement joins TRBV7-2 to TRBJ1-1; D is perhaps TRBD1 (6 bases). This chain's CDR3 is CASSLRQGKTGTEAFF. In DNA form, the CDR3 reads TGTGCCAGCAGCTTACGGCAGGGGAAGACGGGCACTGAAGCTTTCTTT.